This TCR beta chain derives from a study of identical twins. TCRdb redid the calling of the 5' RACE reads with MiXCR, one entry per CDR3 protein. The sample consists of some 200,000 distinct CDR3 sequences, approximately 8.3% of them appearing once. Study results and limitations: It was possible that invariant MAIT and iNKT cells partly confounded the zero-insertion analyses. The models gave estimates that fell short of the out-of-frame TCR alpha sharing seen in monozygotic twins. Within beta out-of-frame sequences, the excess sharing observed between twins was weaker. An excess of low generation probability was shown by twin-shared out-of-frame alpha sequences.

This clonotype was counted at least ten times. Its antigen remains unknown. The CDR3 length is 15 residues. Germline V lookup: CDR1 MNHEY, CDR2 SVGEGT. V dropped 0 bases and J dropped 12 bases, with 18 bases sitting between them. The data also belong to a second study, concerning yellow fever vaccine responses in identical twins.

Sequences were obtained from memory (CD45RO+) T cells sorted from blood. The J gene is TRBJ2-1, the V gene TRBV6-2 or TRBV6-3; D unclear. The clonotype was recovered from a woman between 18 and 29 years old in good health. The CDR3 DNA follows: TGTGCCAGCAGTTACTCGAGTGCGGAATATGCCCCGCAGTTCTTC. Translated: CASSYSSAEYAPQFF.